This TCR beta chain was sequenced in a study of T-cell memory formation after mild COVID-19. Overall study context: TCR clusters showed largely donor specificity. Study results and limitations: Contracting CD4+ clones sat mainly in CM and EM; CD8+ in EMRA. Balance between CD4 and CD8 was seen in clones contracting day 15 to 85, and a CD4+ lean was seen in later expanders.

Germline lookup yields CDR1 MGHRA and CDR2 YSYEKL. This CDR3 spans 16 amino acids. With 2 bases removed from V and 2 bases from J, the gap between germline ends came to 14 bases. TCR alpha and TCR beta cDNA libraries carrying sample barcodes and UMIs were produced by 5'RACE using constant-segment primers. MiXCR, run by TCRdb on the 5' RACE reads, gives a single entry per CDR3 protein. The sample yields about 430,000 distinct CDR3 sequences, roughly 18% seen once. This clonotype was seen a handful of times. Its antigen remains unidentified. Sequenced material: PBMCs or a T cell subset sorted from them (not recorded which). V is TRBV4-1 and J is TRBJ2-3, with a possible D match to TRBD2 (5 bases). This sequence was found in a man between 18 and 35 years old who had mild COVID-19 (a few samples of this study predate the infection). Cell type and time point are not known. The DNA of the CDR3 is TGCGCCAGCAGCCAAAGGACTGAAACAGTCACAGATACGCAGTATTTT. Protein: CASSQRTETVTDTQYF.